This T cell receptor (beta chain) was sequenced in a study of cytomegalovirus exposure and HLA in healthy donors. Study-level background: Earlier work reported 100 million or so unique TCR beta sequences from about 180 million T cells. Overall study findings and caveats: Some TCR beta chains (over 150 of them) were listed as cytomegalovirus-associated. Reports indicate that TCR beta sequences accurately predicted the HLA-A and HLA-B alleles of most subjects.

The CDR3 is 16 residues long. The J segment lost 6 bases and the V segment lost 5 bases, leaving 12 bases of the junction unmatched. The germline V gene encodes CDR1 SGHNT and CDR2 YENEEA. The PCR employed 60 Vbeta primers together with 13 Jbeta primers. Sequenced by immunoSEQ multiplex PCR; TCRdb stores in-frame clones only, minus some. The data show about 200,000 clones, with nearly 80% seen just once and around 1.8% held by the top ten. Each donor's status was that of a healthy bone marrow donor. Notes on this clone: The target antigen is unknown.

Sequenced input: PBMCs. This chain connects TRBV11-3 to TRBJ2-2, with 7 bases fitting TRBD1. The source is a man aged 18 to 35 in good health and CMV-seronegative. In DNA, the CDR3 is TGTGCCAGCAGCCCCCTGACAGGGCCACGGGCCGGGGAGCTGTTTTTT. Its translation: CASSPLTGPRAGELFF.